These 17 T cell receptor beta chains originate from one sample sequenced in a study of T cell responses to AZD1222 COVID-19 vaccine. The assay was immunoSEQ multiplex PCR, and TCRdb's table has in-frame clones only and misses some. This sample carries some 95,000 clones, 85% to 90% of them seen once, and the ten largest clones take 3.5% to 4%. The material sequenced was peripheral blood, taken on day 0 of AZD1222 vaccination. These receptor sequences come from an adult in good health.

The chain combines TRBV3-1 (or the pseudogene TRBV3-2) with TRBJ2-3; D remains unclear. Germline assignment: CDR1 LGHDT and CDR2 YNNKEL (reference sequence). There are 13 residues in the CDR3. V lost 3 bases to trimming and J lost 8 bases, with 12 bases between them. The CDR3 is CASSQGIDGTQYF. The CDR3 nucleotides read TGTGCCAGCAGCCAGGGGATAGACGGTACGCAGTATTTT.

This chain joins TRBV6-1 and TRBJ2-2; 10 nucleotides align to TRBD1. This CDR3 has 16 amino acids. Germline V lookup: CDR1 MNHNS, CDR2 SASEGT. J lost 5 bases, V lost 5 bases, and 8 bases had no gene match. In DNA form, the CDR3 reads TGTGCCAGCAGTAAAGAGCCGGGACAGGGGACCGGGGAGCTGTTTTTT. It codes for CASSKEPGQGTGELFF.

V gene TRBV2 combines with J gene TRBJ2-2; D could derive from TRBD1 or TRBD2 (5 bases each). The CDR3 is 15 amino acids. V dropped 8 bases and J dropped 6 bases, with 19 bases sitting between them. Germline lookup yields CDR1 SNHLY and CDR2 FYNNEI. Here the CDR3 DNA reads TGTGCCAGCGGGGGTAAATCGCTTTGGTCCGGGGAGCTGTTTTTT. Its translation is CASGGKSLWSGELFF.

This chain joins TRBV6-4 and TRBJ2-1; D possibly corresponds to TRBD2 (7 bases). V was shortened by 1 base and J by 12 bases, with 13 bases between the two germline ends. The V gene's germline CDR1 is MRHNA and CDR2 SNTAGT. The CDR3 runs 13 residues. CDR3 coding DNA: TGTGCCAGCAGTGACTTCATGGGGGGGGCGCAGTTCTTC. Its translation is CASSDFMGGAQFF.

CDR3 DNA: TGCGCCAGCAGCCAAGGACTAGCGGGGGACTACAATGAGCAGTTCTTC. Protein: CASSQGLAGDYNEQFF. The chain couples TRBV4-3 to TRBJ2-1; 12 bases are a match to TRBD2. CDR1 is LGHNA, CDR2 YSLEER, per germline. V lost 1 base and J lost 3; bases outside the gene matches: 1. The CDR3 has 16 residues.

The V and J genes are TRBV10-1 and TRBJ1-5, with 7 bases matching TRBD1. Trimming took 5 bases from V and 7 from J; bases not matched to a gene: 8. This CDR3 has 14 residues. CDR1 is WNHNN and CDR2 is SYGVQD in the germline V gene (reference sequence). This CDR3 is CASSSDRVRQPQHF. As DNA, the CDR3 is TGCGCCAGCAGTTCCGACAGGGTGAGGCAGCCCCAGCATTTT.

This CDR3 reads CASRQQGPGNYGYTF. CDR3 DNA sequence: TGCGCCAGCAGACAACAGGGCCCCGGGAACTATGGCTACACCTTC. The gene calls are TRBV5-1 and TRBJ1-2, with D tentatively TRBD1 (6 bases). Trimming pared 5 bases from V and 2 bases from J, leaving 16 bases between. This CDR3 has 15 amino acids. The germline CDR1 and CDR2 sequences are SGHRS and YFSETQ.

This clone was observed a few times. The rearrangement uses TRBV7-9 and TRBJ2-3; D gene ambiguous. The germline V gene has CDR1 SEHNR and CDR2 FQNEAQ (reference sequence). V dropped 2 bases and J dropped 6 bases, with 6 bases sitting between them. This CDR3 comprises 12 residues. For the CDR3, the DNA is TGTGCCAGCAGCTTACAAGCGGATACGCAGTATTTT. Translated: CASSLQADTQYF.

V is TRBV18 and J is TRBJ1-4, with 7 bases identical to TRBD1. The J segment lost 8 bases and the V segment lost 2 bases, leaving 8 bases of the junction unmatched. There are 15 residues in the CDR3. The germline V gene has CDR1 KGHSH and CDR2 LQKENI. CDR3 loop: CASSPIRQGGEKLFF. The CDR3 DNA follows: TGTGCCAGCTCACCAATACGGCAGGGGGGAGAAAAACTGTTTTTT.

The chain carries TRBV7-8 and TRBJ1-2; 8 nucleotides agree with TRBD1. From germline, CDR1 is SGHVS and CDR2 FQNEAQ. Trimming at V came to 3 bases and at J to 8 bases, leaving 8 bases not matched to a gene. The CDR3 totals 14 residues. CDR3 protein: CASSLTGASGGYTF. The CDR3, as DNA: TGTGCCAGCAGCTTGACAGGGGCTTCAGGCGGCTACACCTTC.

The V gene is TRBV13, the J gene TRBJ1-6, with 10 bases that match TRBD1. Losses at the gene ends were 4 bases for V and 8 bases for J; bases not matched to a gene: 5. The CDR3 is made up of 15 amino acids. Germline CDR1 PRHDT, CDR2 FYEKMQ (reference sequence). The CDR3 loop is CASSSAGTGDSPLHF. The DNA of the CDR3 is TGTGCCAGCAGCTCAGCCGGGACAGGGGATTCACCCCTCCACTTT.

The V gene is TRBV30, the J gene TRBJ1-5; tentative D call: TRBD1 (6 bases). Germline-derived CDR1 and CDR2 are GTSNPN and SVGIG (reference sequence). The CDR3 consists of 13 residues. Trimming removed 3 bases from V and 5 bases from J, with 11 bases in between. CDR3 region: CAWRRRGHQPQHF. Written as DNA, the CDR3 is TGTGCCTGGAGACGTCGGGGGCATCAGCCCCAGCATTTT.

The chain carries TRBV3-1 (or the pseudogene TRBV3-2) and TRBJ1-6, with D unclear. The length of the CDR3 is 14 residues. CDR1 LGHDT and CDR2 YNNKEL come from the germline V gene (reference sequence). V lost 4 bases and J lost 5, with 9 bases in between. This CDR3 is CASSLRADNSPLHF. CDR3 bases: TGTGCCAGCAGCCTTAGGGCGGATAATTCACCCCTCCACTTT.

J is TRBJ1-2 and V is TRBV6-5; D may be TRBD1 (6 bases). The V and J ends lost 5 bases and 2 bases respectively, with 12 bases between them. This CDR3 is 14 amino acids long. Germline V gene data show CDR1 as MNHEY and CDR2 as SVGAGI. The CDR3 bases are TGTGCCAGCAGTACAGGGATCTGGAACTATGGCTACACCTTC. Residues: CASSTGIWNYGYTF.

The rearrangement links TRBV7-3 to TRBJ1-1; D gene uncertain. The CDR3 consists of 14 residues. Trimming removed 8 bases at V and 3 bases at J, with 16 bases between. CDR1 is SGHTA, CDR2 FQGTGA, per germline. The DNA for the CDR3 is TGTGCCAGCTCATGGCAGCCCGGGGACACTGAAGCTTTCTTT. Encoded protein: CASSWQPGDTEAFF. Combining the CDR3 with reference TRBV7-3 and TRBJ1-1 gives the whole variable domain GAGVSQTPSNKVTEKGKYVELRCDPISGHTALYWYRQSLGQGPEFLIYFQGTGAADDSGLPNDRFFAVRPEGSVSTLKIQRTERGDSAVYLCASSWQPGDTEAFFGQGTRLTVV.

This chain links TRBV7-6 with TRBJ2-5, with TRBD1 matching 7 bases. Germline trimming cut 5 bases from V and 2 bases from J; bases unmatched to any gene: 2. The germline CDR1 and CDR2 sequences are SGHVS and FNYEAQ. CDR3 size: 13 residues. This CDR3 is CASSRDRQETQYF. DNA of the CDR3: TGTGCCAGCAGCAGGGACAGACAAGAGACCCAGTACTTC.

V and J are TRBV7-9 and TRBJ1-6; D may be TRBD1 (5 bases). The V end lost 5 bases, the J end lost 7 bases, and 9 bases lay between the germline ends. Germline V gives CDR1 SEHNR, CDR2 FQNEAQ (reference sequence). The CDR3 is made up of 13 amino acids. The CDR3 is CASSLRQNSPLHF. The CDR3 nucleotides read TGTGCCAGCAGCCTAAGACAGAATTCACCCCTCCACTTT.